The 24 T cell receptor beta chains in this list originate from one sample, sequenced in a study of OX40 agonist ivuxolimab in advanced cancers. The data were produced by immunoSEQ multiplex PCR, yet TCRdb's version contains in-frame clones alone and is incomplete. The table includes fewer than 60,000 clones, 91% detected once. Source: CD4+ or CD8+ T cells sorted from blood, taken in a trial of the OX40 agonist ivuxolimab. Receptors originate from an adult with an advanced solid tumor such as melanoma, head and neck, liver or kidney cancer.

This chain joins TRBV15 and TRBJ2-2, with a tentative D call TRBD1 (5 bases). Trimming stripped 5 bases from V and 6 bases from J, with 10 bases between. The CDR3 spans 13 residues. The germline gives CDR1 LNHNV, CDR2 YYDKDF (reference sequence). The CDR3 here is CATSPTVAGELFF. The CDR3 DNA is TGTGCCACCAGCCCGACAGTGGCCGGGGAGCTGTTTTTT.

This chain links TRBV2 with TRBJ2-7; perhaps TRBD1 as D (6 bases). From germline, CDR1 is SNHLY and CDR2 FYNNEI. V lost 6 bases and J lost 2, with 14 bases in between. CDR3 size: 14 residues. This CDR3 reads CASRPYRAPYEQYF. CDR3 coding DNA: TGTGCCAGCAGACCTTACAGGGCACCCTACGAGCAGTACTTC.

J is TRBJ1-1 and V is TRBV9; TRBD1 aligns across 12 bases. The CDR3 is made up of 16 amino acids. CDR1 and CDR2 from the germline V gene are SGDLS and YYNGEE. With 4 bases clipped from V and 5 bases from J, the junction kept 9 bases outside the gene matches. The CDR3 reads CASSPRDRGLGTEAFF. CDR3 sequence (DNA): TGTGCCAGCAGCCCCCGGGACAGGGGGCTAGGGACTGAAGCTTTCTTT.

This CDR3 reads CAILYKKEGTYEQYF. CDR3 DNA: TGCGCCATCCTATATAAAAAGGAGGGGACTTACGAGCAGTACTTC. V gene TRBV10-1 combines with J gene TRBJ2-7, with TRBD2 as a possible D gene (6 bases). There are 15 residues in the CDR3. The ends were cut back, 10 bases at V and 4 bases at J, with 23 bases in the middle. Germline assignment: CDR1 WNHNN and CDR2 SYGVQD (reference sequence).

The chain has TRBV29-1 and TRBJ2-1, with 9 bases identical to TRBD1. CDR1 SQVTM and CDR2 ANQGSEA come from the germline V gene. The CDR3 is 15 amino acids. V trimming: 3 bases; J trimming: 6 bases; junction bases outside the gene matches: 9. CDR3 DNA sequence: TGCAGCGTTGATTTAGGACAGGGGTCGTCCAATGAGCAGTTCTTC. It is translated as CSVDLGQGSSNEQFF.

Notes on this clone: A much larger clonotype is one base distant, so this may be a read error. This sample also contains other DNA sequences that code for the same CDR3. The chain employs TRBV19 and TRBJ1-5; 8 bases are a match to TRBD1. CDR1 is LNHDA and CDR2 is SQIVND in the germline V gene (reference sequence). CDR3 length: 14 residues. The CDR3 sequence is CASSIGTGNQPQHF. CDR3 bases: TGTGCCAGTAGTATAGGGACAGGGAATCAGCCTCAGCATTTT.

By frequency in the sample, this clone is medium-sized. This chain uses TRBV7-9 with TRBJ1-5, with D tentatively TRBD1 (5 bases). Germline V gene sequence: CDR1 SEHNR, CDR2 FQNEAQ (reference sequence). This CDR3 has 15 residues. The V gene lost 4 bases and the J gene lost 10 bases, with 20 bases spanning the gap. Here the CDR3 reads CASSSAGLPREPQHF. The CDR3 region has the DNA TGTGCCAGCAGCTCAGCGGGACTCCCGAGGGAACCCCAGCATTTT.

J is TRBJ2-1 and V is TRBV4-1; TRBD1 agrees at 7 bases. This CDR3 region has 15 residues. Losses at the gene ends were 3 bases for V and 9 bases for J; bases not matched to a gene: 11. Germline lookup yields CDR1 MGHRA and CDR2 YSYEKL. The CDR3 DNA reads TGCGCCAGCAGCCAGACAGAGTCCAGGGGGATTGAGCAGTTCTTC. This encodes CASSQTESRGIEQFF.

The V call is TRBV6-1, the J call TRBJ1-2; D perhaps matches TRBD1 (5 bases). The CDR3 extends over 14 amino acids. In germline, CDR1 is MNHNS, CDR2 SASEGT. Deletions cut 5 bases from V and 5 bases from J, with 15 bases between. In DNA, the CDR3 is TGTGCCAGCAGTTATTTCAGGGAAGGGTATGGCTACACCTTC. Protein sequence: CASSYFREGYGYTF.

The rearrangement joins TRBV5-5 to TRBJ1-3; D is possibly TRBD1 (6 bases). CDR3 length: 16 amino acids. Germline lookup yields CDR1 SGHKS and CDR2 YYEKEE (reference sequence). Trimming pared 4 bases from V and 4 bases from J, leaving 18 bases between. The CDR3 sequence: CASSTPVGAPGNTIYF. As DNA, the CDR3 is TGTGCCAGCAGCACCCCCGTGGGGGCGCCCGGAAACACCATATATTTT.

The V call is TRBV19, the J call TRBJ2-2, with D unresolved. The CDR3 runs to 12 residues. Deletions cut 8 bases from V and 6 bases from J, with 10 bases between. The germline CDR1 and CDR2 sequences are LNHDA and SQIVND (reference sequence). CDR3 amino acids: CASRLESGELFF. CDR3 DNA sequence: TGTGCCAGTCGACTGGAATCCGGGGAGCTGTTTTTT.

The gene calls are TRBV5-5 and TRBJ2-4; 7 bases map to TRBD2. Germline V gene lookup returns CDR1 SGHKS and CDR2 YYEKEE (reference sequence). V was clipped by 2 bases and J by 13 bases; unmatched bases: 9. This CDR3 contains 13 residues. The CDR3 nucleotides are TGTGCCAGCAGCTTTATAGTAAGGGAGGGCCAGTACTTC. It yields the protein CASSFIVREGQYF.

The rearrangement links TRBV7-2 to TRBJ2-5; 11 bases match TRBD2. V was clipped by 0 bases and J by 3 bases; unmatched bases: 12. The germline V gene has CDR1 SGHTA and CDR2 FQGNSA. This CDR3 region has 19 residues. The CDR3 loop reads CASSLAGGLAGRREETQYF. The CDR3, as DNA: TGTGCCAGCAGCTTAGCGGGAGGACTAGCGGGTAGACGGGAAGAGACCCAGTACTTC.

The sample holds one count of this clone. V is TRBV28 and J is TRBJ2-2; 9 nucleotides match TRBD1. V was pared by 1 base and J by 0 bases, with 9 bases of the junction left unmatched. Per the germline V gene, CDR1 is MDHEN and CDR2 is SYDVKM. The CDR3 extends over 19 amino acids. The CDR3: CASSLLTGGELANTGELFF. The CDR3 region has the DNA TGTGCCAGCAGTTTATTGACAGGGGGAGAACTCGCGAACACCGGGGAGCTGTTTTTT. The full variable domain, its missing parts supplied by reference TRBV28 and TRBJ2-2, is DVKVTQSSRYLVKRTGEKVFLECVQDMDHENMFWYRQDPGLGLRLIYFSYDVKMKEKGDIPEGYSVSREKKERFSLILESASTNQTSMYLCASSLLTGGELANTGELFFGEGSRLTVL.

The V gene is TRBV18, the J gene TRBJ1-6; D may be TRBD1 (5 bases). The V gene lost 6 bases and the J gene lost 3 bases, with 18 bases spanning the gap. Germline lookup yields CDR1 KGHSH and CDR2 LQKENI. The CDR3 is 17 amino acids. CDR3 sequence: CASSYRDSIHYNSPLHF. The CDR3 nucleotides are TGTGCCAGCTCGTACCGGGACTCGATTCACTATAATTCACCCCTCCACTTT.

This clone was seen only once. The V gene is TRBV9, the J gene TRBJ2-2; TRBD2 agrees at 7 bases. Germline V gene sequence: CDR1 SGDLS, CDR2 YYNGEE. Germline trimming cut 2 bases from V and 2 bases from J; bases unmatched to any gene: 9. This CDR3 spans 17 amino acids. This CDR3 is CASSVRGDSGNTGELFF. CDR3 DNA: TGTGCCAGCAGCGTTCGGGGGGATAGCGGAAACACCGGGGAGCTGTTTTTT.

The rearrangement joins TRBV19 to TRBJ1-5; D not resolved. V lost 1 base and J lost 1, with 14 bases in between. The CDR3 runs to 17 residues. Germline V gives CDR1 LNHDA, CDR2 SQIVND (reference sequence). This CDR3 is CASSIAVRRSSNQPQHF. The CDR3 DNA reads TGTGCCAGTAGTATAGCCGTGAGGCGTTCGAGCAATCAGCCCCAGCATTTT.

The chain links TRBV11-2 to TRBJ2-3; 8 bases map to TRBD2. Trimming took 2 bases from V and 9 from J; bases not matched to a gene: 13. Germline values: CDR1 SGHAT, CDR2 FQNNGV. CDR3 length: 16 amino acids. CDR3 protein: CASSLSPAGAAGTQYF. The DNA of the CDR3 is TGTGCCAGCAGCTTAAGCCCAGCGGGAGCTGCGGGAACGCAGTATTTT.

This clone showed up just a few times. The V call is TRBV11-1, the J call TRBJ2-1; 10 positions agree with TRBD2. The V segment lost 4 bases and the J segment 6 bases; nucleotides outside the gene matches: 3. The CDR3 has 14 amino acids. Germline CDR1 and CDR2: SGHAT and FQDESV (reference sequence). The CDR3 sequence: CASSWSGRGNEQFF. The DNA for the CDR3 is TGTGCCAGCAGCTGGAGCGGGAGGGGCAATGAGCAGTTCTTC.

In its sample, this clone was seen once. The CDR3 DNA reads as TGTGCCAGCAGTCCGGACTCGGAGGGCTACACCTTC. Its protein product is CASSPDSEGYTF. The chain is built from TRBV2 and TRBJ1-2; D unclear. Germline V gene sequence: CDR1 SNHLY, CDR2 FYNNEI. The length of the CDR3 is 12 residues. Trimming left V 5 bases short and J 8 bases short, with 12 bases between.

Comment on this clone: Other DNA sequences in the same sample also yield this CDR3. This chain connects TRBV5-1 to TRBJ1-6; perhaps TRBD1 as D (5 bases). This CDR3 comprises 15 residues. CDR1 and CDR2 (germline): SGHRS, YFSETQ. Trimming removed 0 bases at V and 8 bases at J, with 12 bases between. For the CDR3, the DNA is TGCGCCAGCAGCTTGGCCTTGCGGGGGTATTCACCCCTCCACTTT. Translating it yields CASSLALRGYSPLHF.

The chain uses TRBV21-1 and TRBJ2-4; TRBD1 is the table's D call and was not checked against the DNA. TRBV21-1 is classified as a pseudogene. This CDR3 spans 18 amino acids. CDR3 in amino acids: CASSKLCRGMLAKNIQYF. CDR3 nucleotide sequence: TGTGCCAGCAGCAAATTATGCAGGGGGATGCTAGCCAAAAACATTCAGTACTTC.

V and J are TRBV27 and TRBJ2-5; 11 nucleotides match TRBD2. The germline CDR1 and CDR2 sequences are MNHEY and SMNVEV (reference sequence). After removal of 4 bases from V and 4 bases from J, the junction contained 20 bases not matched to a gene. The CDR3 loop spans 20 amino acids. The CDR3 loop reads CASSSIPPGLAEWDRETQYF. CDR3 DNA: TGTGCCAGCAGTTCAATCCCCCCGGGACTAGCGGAGTGGGATAGAGAGACCCAGTACTTC.

The J gene is TRBJ2-7, the V gene TRBV5-6; D is uncertain. The ends were cut back, 2 bases at V and 0 bases at J, with 9 bases in the middle. The germline V gene has CDR1 SGHDT and CDR2 YYEEEE. The CDR3 spans 14 residues. The CDR3 DNA is TGTGCCAGCAGCTTCCCCCGGAGCTCCTACGAGCAGTACTTC. Encoded protein: CASSFPRSSYEQYF.